These 26 T cell receptor beta chains share one sample of origin, sequenced in a study of T cell responses to AZD1222 COVID-19 vaccine. Repertoires were generated with immunoSEQ multiplex PCR, while TCRdb's copy carries only in-frame clones and drops some. The sample holds around 160,000 clones, around 89% seen once. Specimen: peripheral blood, collected on day 0 of AZD1222 vaccination. The origin of the receptors is an adult in good health.

The rearrangement joins TRBV5-1 to TRBJ1-2; 8 nucleotides match TRBD1. This CDR3 has 14 amino acids. J lost 2 bases, V lost 3 bases, and 3 bases had no gene match. Germline loops: CDR1 SGHRS, CDR2 YFSETQ. The CDR3, as DNA: TGCGCCAGCAGCTCGGGACAGGTGAACTATGGCTACACCTTC. Translating gives CASSSGQVNYGYTF.

J is TRBJ1-1 and V is TRBV15; no definite D call. The CDR3 spans 14 residues. Germline lookup yields CDR1 LNHNV and CDR2 YYDKDF (reference sequence). V lost 1 base to trimming and J lost 4 bases, with 10 bases between them. The CDR3: CATSRGFEGTEAFF. The CDR3 bases are TGTGCCACCAGCAGAGGCTTTGAGGGCACTGAAGCTTTCTTT.

The chain is built from TRBV5-5 and TRBJ2-1, with TRBD2 identical over 7 bases. The V gene end was trimmed by 4 bases and the J gene end by 0 bases; junction bases not matched to a gene: 4. Germline CDR1 is SGHKS and CDR2 is YYEKEE (reference sequence). This CDR3 is 15 amino acids long. The CDR3 reads CASSIGLGSYNEQFF. The CDR3 DNA follows: TGTGCCAGCAGCATAGGACTAGGCTCCTACAATGAGCAGTTCTTC.

V usage is TRBV7-3 and J usage is TRBJ1-1; TRBD1 is a possible D gene (5 bases). The germline V and J ends were trimmed by 5 bases and 1 base, with 14 bases remaining between them. The CDR3 runs 15 residues. CDR1 is SGHTA, CDR2 FQGTGA, per germline. The CDR3 spells CASSREPGPNTEAFF. CDR3 coding DNA: TGTGCCAGCAGCAGAGAACCGGGGCCGAACACTGAAGCTTTCTTT.

V gene TRBV12-5 combines with J gene TRBJ1-5; unclear D gene. Per germline, CDR1 LGHNT and CDR2 FRNRAP. V was pared by 4 bases and J by 2 bases, with 12 bases between. The CDR3 covers 15 residues. DNA for the CDR3: TGTGCTAGTGGTTACGTCAACAACCGCAATCAGCCCCAGCATTTT. Translated, it gives CASGYVNNRNQPQHF.

The V gene is TRBV6-1, the J gene TRBJ1-1; D is ambiguous. Trimming removed 2 bases from V and 1 base from J, with 8 bases in between. The germline V gene has CDR1 MNHNS and CDR2 SASEGT. CDR3 length: 14 amino acids. The CDR3 sequence: CASSESPGNTEAFF. For the CDR3, the DNA is TGTGCCAGCAGTGAATCCCCAGGGAACACTGAAGCTTTCTTT.

The chain carries TRBV24-1 and TRBJ2-5; no firm D call. The germline gives CDR1 KGHDR, CDR2 SFDVKD. This CDR3 has 13 residues. The V end lost 6 bases, the J end lost 0 bases, and 7 bases lay between the germline ends. The CDR3 sequence: CATSNQDQETQYF. CDR3 bases: TGTGCCACCAGTAACCAGGACCAAGAGACCCAGTACTTC.

This clone was observed a few times. J is TRBJ1-1 and V is TRBV5-6, with D tentatively TRBD1 (6 bases). This CDR3 region has 15 residues. V lost 3 bases, J lost 5 bases, and 17 bases lay in between. CDR1 SGHDT and CDR2 YYEEEE come from the germline V gene. The CDR3 nucleotides are TGTGCCAGCAGCTCTCTTACAGGGACGAGGACTGAAGCTTTCTTT. Protein product: CASSSLTGTRTEAFF.

V and J are TRBV5-1 and TRBJ1-2; D not resolved. Germline CDR1 reads SGHRS; CDR2 reads YFSETQ. The length of the CDR3 is 16 residues. Trimming shortened V by 3 bases and J by 1 base, and 16 bases separated the two germline ends. The CDR3 nucleotides are TGCGCCAGCAGCTCGGCCTTGGACGGATTTAACTATGGCTACACCTTC. It is translated as CASSSALDGFNYGYTF. The whole variable domain, filled in from reference TRBV5-1 and TRBJ1-2, reads KAGVTQTPRYLIKTRGQQVTLSCSPISGHRSVSWYQQTPGQGLQFLFEYFSETQRNKGNFPGRFSGRQFSNSRSEMNVSTLELGDSALYLCASSSALDGFNYGYTFGSGTRLTVV.

Only one count was recorded for this clone. The gene calls are TRBV28 and TRBJ1-5, with 8 bases aligning to TRBD1. CDR1 is MDHEN and CDR2 is SYDVKM in the germline V gene. Germline trimming cut 2 bases from V and 5 bases from J; bases unmatched to any gene: 2. The CDR3 extends over 14 amino acids. The CDR3 nucleotides are TGTGCCAGCAGTTTACAGGGGGCGGATCAGCCCCAGCATTTT. It codes for CASSLQGADQPQHF.

The J gene is TRBJ1-2, the V gene TRBV7-3; D unresolved. V lost 5 bases, J lost 4 bases, and 14 bases lay in between. This CDR3 comprises 14 residues. Per germline, CDR1 SGHTA and CDR2 FQGTGA. CDR3 DNA sequence: TGTGCCAGCAGCCTGGACTCGGGTAGCTATGGCTACACCTTC. This translates into CASSLDSGSYGYTF.

The rearrangement links TRBV6-5 to TRBJ1-1; D not resolved. The V gene lost 2 bases and the J gene lost 6 bases, with 4 bases spanning the gap. Germline-derived CDR1 and CDR2 are MNHEY and SVGAGI. The CDR3 extends over 11 amino acids. The chain's CDR3 is CASSYNAEAFF. The CDR3 DNA sequence: TGTGCCAGCAGTTACAACGCTGAAGCTTTCTTT.

The rearrangement joins TRBV2 to TRBJ1-1; a weak D match, TRBD1 (5 bases). CDR1 SNHLY and CDR2 FYNNEI come from the germline V gene. V lost 5 bases and J lost 5, with 18 bases in between. The CDR3 spans 15 residues. CDR3 protein: CASSLQGQRGTEAFF. CDR3 sequence (DNA): TGTGCCAGCAGTTTGCAGGGCCAGAGAGGAACTGAAGCTTTCTTT.

This clone came up once. DNA for the CDR3: TGTGCCAGTAGTATAGATCTATCGAGGGGATCGGGAAATTCACCCCTCCACTTT. Its translation: CASSIDLSRGSGNSPLHF. The V call is TRBV19, the J call TRBJ1-6; a possible D gene is TRBD1 (5 bases). The CDR3 extends over 18 amino acids. Trimming took off 0 bases at V and 7 bases at J, with 19 bases between the two ends. Germline CDR1 is LNHDA and CDR2 is SQIVND (reference sequence).

The rearrangement joins TRBV5-4 to TRBJ1-5, with TRBD1 identical over 11 bases. Looked up from germline, CDR1 is SGHNT and CDR2 is YYREEE (reference sequence). Unmatched junction bases numbered 7, after V lost 3 bases and J lost 5 bases. CDR3 length: 16 amino acids. The CDR3 coding sequence is TGTGCCAGCAGCTCGATCGGACAGGGGGCGGATCAGCCCCAGCATTTT. As protein: CASSSIGQGADQPQHF.

The chain employs TRBV6-4 and TRBJ1-1; D gene unclear. The germline V and J ends were trimmed by 8 bases and 1 base, with 23 bases remaining between them. This CDR3 contains 17 residues. Germline V lookup: CDR1 MRHNA, CDR2 SNTAGT. As DNA, the CDR3 is TGTGCCAGCTGCCGCTCGGGTACCCTGGCGGGGAACACTGAAGCTTTCTTT. It translates to CASCRSGTLAGNTEAFF.

V is TRBV5-4 and J is TRBJ1-1, with 8 bases identical to TRBD1. CDR1 SGHNT and CDR2 YYREEE come from the germline V gene (reference sequence). The V and J ends lost 4 bases and 3 bases, in that order; junction bases with no gene match: 5. The CDR3 is 14 amino acids. The CDR3 DNA follows: TGTGCCAGCAGCCCTGGGACAGGCCACACTGAAGCTTTCTTT. It codes for CASSPGTGHTEAFF.

The genes are TRBV9 and TRBJ2-3; 9 nucleotides line up with TRBD2. From germline, CDR1 is SGDLS and CDR2 YYNGEE. The CDR3 is 17 residues long. V lost 1 base and J lost 4; bases outside the gene matches: 10. This chain's CDR3 is CASSVRARGGVADTQYF. The CDR3 nucleotides read TGTGCCAGCAGCGTAAGGGCCCGCGGGGGGGTCGCAGATACGCAGTATTTT.

The chain combines TRBV7-8 with TRBJ1-1, with TRBD1 as a possible D gene (5 bases). Germline V gives CDR1 SGHVS, CDR2 FQNEAQ. This CDR3 has 14 residues. Trimming took 5 bases from V and 0 from J, leaving 10 bases between them. CDR3 sequence: CASSNRYMNTEAFF. CDR3 nucleotides: TGTGCCAGCAGCAACAGGTACATGAACACTGAAGCTTTCTTT.

This chain uses TRBV15 with TRBJ1-1; D is ambiguous. Trimming stripped 3 bases from V and 1 base from J, with 9 bases between. This CDR3 contains 14 residues. The germline V gene has CDR1 LNHNV and CDR2 YYDKDF (reference sequence). The CDR3 is CATSRGKGNTEAFF. The DNA for the CDR3 is TGTGCCACCAGCAGGGGGAAGGGGAACACTGAAGCTTTCTTT.

The V and J genes are TRBV7-3 and TRBJ1-2, with 7 bases that match TRBD1. In germline, CDR1 is SGHTA, CDR2 FQGTGA. V gave up 3 bases and J gave up 0 bases; unmatched junction bases: 4. The CDR3 loop spans 15 amino acids. CDR3 sequence reads: CASSFDRASNYGYTF. The CDR3 nucleotides are TGTGCCAGCAGCTTCGACAGGGCCTCTAACTATGGCTACACCTTC.

The CDR3: CASTSGTSGGETQYF. The CDR3 bases are TGTGCCAGCACCTCAGGGACTAGCGGGGGGGAGACCCAGTACTTC. The chain uses TRBV28 and TRBJ2-5; 15 nucleotides align to TRBD2. Unmatched junction bases numbered 5, after V lost 7 bases and J lost 5 bases. The length of the CDR3 is 15 residues. Looked up from germline, CDR1 is MDHEN and CDR2 is SYDVKM.

The chain recombines TRBV7-3 with TRBJ1-1; possible D gene TRBD1, 5 bases. CDR1 and CDR2 (germline): SGHTA, FQGTGA. Trimming left V 5 bases short and J 0 bases short, with 7 bases between. This CDR3 is 13 amino acids long. The CDR3 DNA is TGTGCCAGCAGCGGGACGGTGAACACTGAAGCTTTCTTT. Translated: CASSGTVNTEAFF.

V and J are TRBV5-1 and TRBJ2-1; a possible D gene is TRBD2 (6 bases). Germline lookup yields CDR1 SGHRS and CDR2 YFSETQ. This CDR3 comprises 14 residues. V lost 3 bases to trimming and J lost 14 bases, with 21 bases between them. CDR3 sequence: CASSWREGRDGEFF. The DNA for the CDR3 is TGCGCCAGCAGCTGGAGGGAAGGCCGGGACGGGGAGTTCTTC.

This rearrangement joins TRBV2 to TRBJ1-2; the match to TRBD1 covers 7 bases. J gave up 8 bases and V 7 bases, and 10 bases lay outside the gene matches. The germline V gene has CDR1 SNHLY and CDR2 FYNNEI. The CDR3 loop spans 13 amino acids. The CDR3 protein is CASIRGRLEGYTF. The CDR3 bases are TGTGCCAGCATTAGGGGGCGCCTGGAAGGCTACACCTTC.

The rearrangement links TRBV28 to TRBJ2-1; tentatively, D is TRBD1 (6 bases). V lost 7 bases and J lost 1, with 14 bases in between. The CDR3 spans 15 residues. The germline V gene encodes CDR1 MDHEN and CDR2 SYDVKM. The CDR3: CASTLGGQSYNEQFF. In DNA, the CDR3 is TGTGCCAGCACCTTAGGGGGTCAATCCTACAATGAGCAGTTCTTC.